This record concerns one TCR beta chain sequence. What it binds is not known. The primer mix had 60 Vbeta and 13 Jbeta primers. Repertoires were generated with immunoSEQ multiplex PCR, while TCRdb's copy carries only in-frame clones and drops some. The table has 95,000 to 150,000 clones, approximately 80% seen once. This entry belongs to a study of cytomegalovirus exposure and HLA in healthy donors. The wider study: There were 100 million to 130 million unique TCR beta sequences, drawn from roughly 200 million T cells, in an earlier analysis. Ancestry clustering placed around 80% of about 400 genotyped donors in the Caucasian-associated cluster. Whole-study findings and limits: Productive rates of about 87% or about 30% were seen for most TCR beta V segments in an earlier analysis.

Sequencing input: PBMCs. The sequence derives from a woman aged 40 to 55 in good health and CMV-seropositive.

The DNA of the CDR3 is TGTGCCAGTACGGGACAGAGACCGGAGCAGTACTTC. This translates into CASTGQRPEQYF. The genes are TRBV2 and TRBJ2-7; 7 nucleotides match TRBD1. The CDR3 extends over 12 amino acids. Per germline, CDR1 SNHLY and CDR2 FYNNEI. The junction had 9 bases not matched to a gene; V was cut back by 9 bases and J by 7 bases.